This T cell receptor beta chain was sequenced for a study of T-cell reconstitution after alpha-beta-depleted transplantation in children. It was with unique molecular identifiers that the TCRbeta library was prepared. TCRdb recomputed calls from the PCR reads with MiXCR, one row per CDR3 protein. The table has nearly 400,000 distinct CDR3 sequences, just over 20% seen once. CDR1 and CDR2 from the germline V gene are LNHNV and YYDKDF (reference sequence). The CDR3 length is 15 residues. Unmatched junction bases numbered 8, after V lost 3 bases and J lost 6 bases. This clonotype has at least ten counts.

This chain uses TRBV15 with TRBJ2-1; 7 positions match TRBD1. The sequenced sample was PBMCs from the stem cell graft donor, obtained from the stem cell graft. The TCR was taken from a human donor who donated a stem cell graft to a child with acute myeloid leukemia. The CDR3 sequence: CATSRVTGKGNEQFF. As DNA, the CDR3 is TGTGCCACCAGCAGGGTGACAGGGAAGGGCAATGAGCAGTTCTTC.